This TCR beta chain derives from a study of blood T cells in healthy people across ages (dated by TCRdb to 2015 to 2017). Concerning the study at large: In model experiments, roughly one uniquely barcoded TCR beta cDNA molecule per two T cells was captured by template switching. Four age groups were formed from the donors: young (average 16 years), middle-aged (approximately 42), aged (approximately 60) and long-lived (roughly 88). For two donors (one aged 18 to 29 and one aged 80 or older), the study analyzed two additional independent replicas of 1 million unique cDNA reads from the same blood draw. To track age-related changes in TCR beta repertoire diversity, the study relied on deep sequencing normalized with unique cDNA molecular identifiers. Donors of different ages were randomly distributed across sequencing lanes to avoid experimental bias. Beyond this particular receptor, the publication reports: The long-lived group showed more naive CD4+ T cells, fewer expanded clones and increased TCR diversity than the aged group, suggesting age selection. Bulk unsorted PBMC profiling prevented conclusive comparison of naive and antigen-experienced compartments. Total diversity estimates from one million sequenced T cells were considered lower bounds and underestimates. Observed TCR beta diversity per million T cells fell roughly linearly with age, and a significant reduction was already apparent by age roughly 40. A strong correlation was found between observed TCR beta diversity and the percentage of naive T cells measured by flow cytometry. Because the CMV infection status of the donors was unknown, age-related changes in expanded clonotypes may potentially have been confounded.

The donors were some 36 Caucasian individuals from Russia, aged roughly 6 to 100 years, who were systemically healthy. Around 10 milliliters of peripheral blood were collected from each donor into EDTA-treated Vacutainer tubes. Ficoll-Paque density-gradient centrifugation was used to isolate PBMCs, with at least 6.5 million obtained per sample. Trizol reagent was used to extract total RNA from PBMCs, with at least 5.5 micrograms per sample. The percentages of naive CD45RAhigh/CD27high T cells were determined by flow cytometry on a PBMC aliquot from every donor. This clonotype was picked up one time. It lacks a known antigen. Base qualities are not provided; no much larger clone lies one nucleotide away. One read provides weak support. To prepare the library, 5' RACE was applied. The instrument given in TCRdb is Illumina HiSeq 2500. A second roughly 7 to 11 cycle PCR used a sample-barcoded 5' primer and a J-beta primer mix. A unique molecular identifier was introduced onto each TCR beta cDNA molecule by a template-switch 5' adaptor carrying 12 random nucleotides. At least 3 million CDR3-containing paired-end reads were obtained from each sample. The Mint cDNA synthesis kit, primed by a TRBC-specific oligonucleotide, was used to synthesize first-strand cDNA from all RNA. After uracil-DNA glycosylase treatment, a first 18-cycle PCR used universal primers M1SS and BC2_uni_R on all cDNA. The authors' pipeline ran thus. Each sample was normalized by randomly selecting 1 million high-quality reads, each carrying a distinct molecular identifier. Reads with shared molecular identifiers were discarded instead of being binned into consensus sequences. MiTCR, run with a Q25 quality threshold and the strictest error-elimination algorithm, handled CDR3 identification, clonotype clustering and error correction. Lower-bound total TCR beta diversity was estimated with a nonparametric unseen species model using Euler transformation. The public reads were reprocessed in TCRdb via fastp at Q25 and MiXCR, keeping in-frame beta chains. Rows with one shared CDR3 protein collapse into an entry with the most common genes and DNA. TCRdb, rather than the study authors, made the V and J calls. The sample has 1.5 million to 2 million distinct CDR3 sequences on record, 30% to 35% of them singletons. The ten largest clones represent around 11% of the sample.

The CDR3, cysteine through phenylalanine, is 15 amino acids long. Only the CDR3 region is kept as DNA, spanning 45 bases read in frame from base 1. The junction carries 11 bases between V and J, which are trimmed by 0 bases and 5 bases respectively. The germline V gene (reference sequence) sets CDR1 to LNHNV and CDR2 to YYDKDF. The TCR originated in a woman aged 30 to 39 in good health. Sequenced sample: blood. This chain joins TRBV15 to TRBJ2-1, with the D segment identity uncertain. The sequenced DNA: TGTGCCACCAGCAGAGATTCAATGGGGAACAATGAGCAGTTCTTC. Translation gives CATSRDSMGNNEQFF. The entire variable domain, with the stretches around the CDR3 drawn from the reference TRBV15 and TRBJ2-1 proteins, is DAMVIQNPRYQVTQFGKPVTLSCSQTLNHNVMYWYQQKSSQAPKLLFHYYDKDFNNEADTPDNFQSRRPNTSFCFLDIRSPGLGDTAMYLCATSRDSMGNNEQFFGPGTRLTVL.